Shown below are 27 T cell receptor beta chains from a single sample sequenced in a study of T cell responses to AZD1222 COVID-19 vaccine. Clones were sequenced by immunoSEQ multiplex PCR, and TCRdb holds only the in-frame ones, with some missing. The sample has about 150,000 clones, approximately 90% seen once. This sample comprised peripheral blood, obtained on day 0 of AZD1222 vaccination. These receptors originate from an adult in good health.

The chain has TRBV28 and TRBJ1-5, with a weak D call TRBD1 (5 bases). Between the trimmed V and J ends, which lost 3 bases and 6 bases, there was a span of 12 bases. Germline loops: CDR1 MDHEN, CDR2 SYDVKM. This CDR3 has 14 amino acids. Here the CDR3 reads CASSLIRGAQPQHF. CDR3 DNA sequence: TGTGCCAGCAGTTTGATCAGAGGGGCTCAGCCCCAGCATTTT.

In its sample, this clone was seen once. The chain joins TRBV19 to TRBJ2-7; D unresolved. Trimming pared 2 bases from V and 0 bases from J, leaving 5 bases between. CDR1 is LNHDA, CDR2 SQIVND, per germline (reference sequence). CDR3 length equals 13 residues. CDR3 protein: CASSIQSSYEQYF. The DNA for the CDR3 is TGTGCCAGTAGTATACAGAGCTCCTACGAGCAGTACTTC.

The chain uses TRBV18 and TRBJ2-3; 12 bases fit TRBD1. Looked up from germline, CDR1 is KGHSH and CDR2 is LQKENI. J gave up 4 bases and V 6 bases, and 8 bases lay outside the gene matches. The CDR3 consists of 16 residues. The CDR3: CASSRRGTGGSDTQYF. The CDR3 DNA reads TGTGCCAGCTCGCGGAGGGGGACAGGGGGCTCAGATACGCAGTATTTT.

The genes are TRBV4-1 and TRBJ2-7; no reliable D call. Germline assignment: CDR1 MGHRA and CDR2 YSYEKL. The CDR3 contains 10 residues. V lost 6 bases to trimming and J lost 2 bases, with 2 bases between them. The CDR3 DNA follows: TGCGCCAGCAGGGCCTACGAGCAGTACTTC. Translation gives CASRAYEQYF.

The rearrangement links TRBV10-1 to TRBJ1-1; a weak D match, TRBD1 (5 bases). Trimming pared 6 bases from V and 2 bases from J, leaving 16 bases between. The germline CDR1 and CDR2 sequences are WNHNN and SYGVQD (reference sequence). CDR3 length equals 15 residues. The CDR3, as DNA: TGCGCCAGCAGCCGTTATAGACAGCGAAACACTGAAGCTTTCTTT. This sequence encodes CASSRYRQRNTEAFF.

The rearrangement joins TRBV10-2 to TRBJ2-7; 8 nucleotides align to TRBD1. The J segment lost 5 bases and the V segment lost 6 bases, leaving 12 bases of the junction unmatched. The CDR3 is 15 amino acids. The V gene's germline CDR1 is WSHSY and CDR2 SAAADI. CDR3 residues: CASRDSGTGLNEQYF. CDR3 DNA: TGCGCCAGCAGGGATTCCGGGACAGGACTTAACGAGCAGTACTTC.

The rearrangement uses TRBV19 and TRBJ2-4, with 7 bases aligning to TRBD1. The J segment lost 4 bases and the V segment lost 5 bases, leaving 17 bases of the junction unmatched. Per the germline V gene, CDR1 is LNHDA and CDR2 is SQIVND (reference sequence). The length of the CDR3 is 18 residues. CDR3 nucleotides: TGTGCCAGTAGTTTCCGGGACCTCGGGACAGCCTTAAAAAACATTCAGTACTTC. Translating it yields CASSFRDLGTALKNIQYF.

V gene TRBV7-2 combines with J gene TRBJ1-2; no firm D call. Per the germline V gene, CDR1 is SGHTA and CDR2 is FQGNSA. The CDR3 spans 13 residues. Deletions cut 5 bases from V and 6 bases from J, with 13 bases between. The CDR3 spells CASSPTGWDGYTF. CDR3 nucleotide sequence: TGTGCCAGCAGCCCTACGGGGTGGGATGGCTACACCTTC.

This rearrangement joins TRBV27 to TRBJ2-7; D might be TRBD2 (7 bases). The CDR3 loop spans 15 amino acids. Germline V gene sequence: CDR1 MNHEY, CDR2 SMNVEV (reference sequence). The V and J ends lost 7 bases and 3 bases respectively, with 19 bases between them. In nucleotides, the CDR3 is TGTGCCAGCACCGAGGGGGGCGGGACTAACTACGAGCAGTACTTC. Amino acids: CASTEGGGTNYEQYF.

V gene TRBV29-1 combines with J gene TRBJ2-1; D is uncertain. In germline, CDR1 is SQVTM, CDR2 ANQGSEA. The CDR3 spans 12 residues. The CDR3 DNA sequence: TGCAGGGAGCAGTGGTATATCAATGAGCAGTTCTTC. This encodes CREQWYINEQFF.

The J gene is TRBJ2-3, the V gene TRBV6-5; TRBD1 aligns across 7 bases. The trim removed 8 bases at V and 0 bases at J, leaving 8 bases unmatched. This CDR3 is 15 amino acids long. Germline assignment: CDR1 MNHEY and CDR2 SVGAGI. The CDR3 loop is CASEYYRGSTDTQYF. CDR3 nucleotide sequence: TGTGCCAGCGAATACTACAGGGGTAGCACAGATACGCAGTATTTT.

The chain links TRBV6-5 to TRBJ1-2; D not resolved. The CDR3 extends over 13 amino acids. Germline loops: CDR1 MNHEY, CDR2 SVGAGI. Trimming removed 0 bases from V and 8 bases from J, with 10 bases in between. CDR3 amino acids: CASSYSEGYGYTF. As DNA, the CDR3 is TGTGCCAGCAGTTACTCGGAGGGTTACGGCTACACCTTC.

V gene TRBV29-1 combines with J gene TRBJ2-7; D unresolved. The CDR3 has 14 residues. The V end lost 3 bases, the J end lost 2 bases, and 14 bases lay between the germline ends. In germline, CDR1 is SQVTM, CDR2 ANQGSEA. CDR3 region: CSVDGGRGTYEQYF. The CDR3 bases are TGCAGCGTTGATGGCGGAAGAGGCACCTACGAGCAGTACTTC.

This CDR3 is CASRAGGAGTDTQYF. DNA for the CDR3: TGTGCATCGAGGGCGGGGGGCGCGGGCACAGATACGCAGTATTTT. The rearrangement joins TRBV5-4 to TRBJ2-3, with 8 positions matching TRBD2. Germline CDR1 SGHNT, CDR2 YYREEE (reference sequence). The CDR3 totals 15 residues.

This chain joins TRBV5-1 and TRBJ1-1, with D uncertain. Trimming stripped 2 bases from V and 6 bases from J, with 8 bases between. The CDR3 is 12 residues long. The germline V gene encodes CDR1 SGHRS and CDR2 YFSETQ. CDR3 DNA: TGCGCCAGCAGCTTTGGGAGGGCTGAAGCTTTCTTT. It yields the protein CASSFGRAEAFF. The whole variable domain, filled in from reference TRBV5-1 and TRBJ1-1, reads KAGVTQTPRYLIKTRGQQVTLSCSPISGHRSVSWYQQTPGQGLQFLFEYFSETQRNKGNFPGRFSGRQFSNSRSEMNVSTLELGDSALYLCASSFGRAEAFFGQGTRLTVV.

The chain recombines TRBV10-3 with TRBJ2-7, with TRBD1 matching over 8 bases. V lost 0 bases and J lost 2; bases outside the gene matches: 3. This CDR3 has 15 residues. Germline loops: CDR1 ENHRY, CDR2 SYGVKD. In DNA form, the CDR3 reads TGTGCCATCAGTGAGTCTGGGACAGGAGCCTACGAGCAGTACTTC. Translation: CAISESGTGAYEQYF.

The rearrangement links TRBV28 to TRBJ2-1, with D unclear. The CDR3 length is 15 residues. V lost 7 bases and J lost 0, with 13 bases in between. CDR1 and CDR2 from the germline V gene are MDHEN and SYDVKM. For the CDR3, the DNA is TGTGCCAGCACTCCTCCGCTTCCCTCCTACAATGAGCAGTTCTTC. Protein product: CASTPPLPSYNEQFF.

The chain joins TRBV28 to TRBJ1-5; D is unresolved. The CDR3 is 13 amino acids. Germline values: CDR1 MDHEN, CDR2 SYDVKM. Trimming stripped 5 bases from V and 9 bases from J, with 14 bases between. The CDR3 sequence is CASSPSATRPQHF. CDR3 in DNA: TGTGCCAGCAGTCCCTCGGCCACCCGGCCCCAGCATTTT.

The chain is built from TRBV27 and TRBJ1-2, with D possibly matching TRBD1 (5 bases). V lost 6 bases and J 7 bases, leaving 18 bases between the germline ends. The CDR3 length is 14 residues. Germline values: CDR1 MNHEY, CDR2 SMNVEV (reference sequence). The CDR3 sequence: CASSLDPAGPGYTF. For the CDR3, the DNA is TGTGCCAGCAGCTTGGACCCTGCGGGACCTGGCTACACCTTC.

This sequence joins TRBV24-1 and TRBJ2-2; TRBD2 aligns across 9 bases. This CDR3 comprises 16 residues. J gave up 6 bases and V 3 bases, and 7 bases lay outside the gene matches. Germline V gene lookup returns CDR1 KGHDR and CDR2 SFDVKD. CDR3: CATSDGFAGGPGELFF. The CDR3 bases are TGTGCCACCAGTGATGGCTTTGCGGGAGGGCCCGGGGAGCTGTTTTTT.

V is TRBV4-3 and J is TRBJ1-1; TRBD1 matches 7 bases. CDR3 length equals 14 residues. Germline CDR1 reads LGHNA; CDR2 reads YSLEER. With V trimmed by 4 bases and J by 1 base, 3 bases remained unmatched. The CDR3 DNA sequence: TGCGCCAGCAGCCTGGGACAGACGAACACTGAAGCTTTCTTT. It codes for CASSLGQTNTEAFF.

The chain uses TRBV30 and TRBJ1-5, with D perhaps matching TRBD1 (5 bases). This CDR3 spans 13 amino acids. From germline, CDR1 is GTSNPN and CDR2 SVGIG (reference sequence). Trimming took off 3 bases at V and 7 bases at J, with 13 bases between the two ends. CDR3 sequence: CAWRGGGQQPQHF. In DNA, the CDR3 is TGTGCCTGGAGGGGTGGGGGTCAGCAGCCCCAGCATTTT.

This clone came up once. V usage is TRBV5-4 and J usage is TRBJ2-1; D unresolved. This CDR3 region has 14 residues. V was shortened by 0 bases and J by 6 bases, with 10 bases between the two germline ends. Looked up from germline, CDR1 is SGHNT and CDR2 is YYREEE (reference sequence). CDR3 DNA: TGTGCCAGCAGCTTGGTCGACGGTAGCAATGAGCAGTTCTTC. Protein: CASSLVDGSNEQFF.

The V gene is TRBV27, the J gene TRBJ2-3; D remains unclear. V lost 2 bases and J lost 3, with 9 bases in between. This CDR3 is built from 14 residues. CDR1 MNHEY and CDR2 SMNVEV come from the germline V gene (reference sequence). CDR3 region: CASSLIWGTDTQYF. In nucleotides, the CDR3 is TGTGCCAGCAGTTTAATTTGGGGTACAGATACGCAGTATTTT.

The genes are TRBV28 and TRBJ1-4; 8 bases align to TRBD1. The CDR3 is 14 amino acids. The V segment lost 11 bases and the J segment 9 bases; nucleotides outside the gene matches: 14. Looked up from germline, CDR1 is MDHEN and CDR2 is SYDVKM. The CDR3 protein is CAAGRGRIGKKLFF. The CDR3 DNA reads as TGTGCCGCAGGCAGGGGGCGCATTGGGAAAAAACTGTTTTTT.

The chain employs TRBV7-9 and TRBJ2-5, with TRBD1 as a possible D gene (5 bases). The V end was cut by 2 bases, the J end by 5 bases, with 9 bases between. The V gene's germline CDR1 is SEHNR and CDR2 FQNEAQ (reference sequence). The CDR3 loop spans 13 amino acids. The CDR3 spells CASSLPGLETQYF. The CDR3 coding sequence is TGTGCCAGCAGCTTACCAGGGTTGGAGACCCAGTACTTC.

The J gene is TRBJ1-1, the V gene TRBV6-2 or TRBV6-3, with a possible D match to TRBD1 (5 bases). Looked up from germline, CDR1 is MNHEY and CDR2 is SVGEGT. Trimming took off 6 bases at V and 8 bases at J, with 10 bases between the two ends. The CDR3 runs 11 residues. The CDR3 reads CASSRDSEAFF. The CDR3 nucleotides read TGTGCCAGCAGCAGGGACTCCGAAGCTTTCTTT.